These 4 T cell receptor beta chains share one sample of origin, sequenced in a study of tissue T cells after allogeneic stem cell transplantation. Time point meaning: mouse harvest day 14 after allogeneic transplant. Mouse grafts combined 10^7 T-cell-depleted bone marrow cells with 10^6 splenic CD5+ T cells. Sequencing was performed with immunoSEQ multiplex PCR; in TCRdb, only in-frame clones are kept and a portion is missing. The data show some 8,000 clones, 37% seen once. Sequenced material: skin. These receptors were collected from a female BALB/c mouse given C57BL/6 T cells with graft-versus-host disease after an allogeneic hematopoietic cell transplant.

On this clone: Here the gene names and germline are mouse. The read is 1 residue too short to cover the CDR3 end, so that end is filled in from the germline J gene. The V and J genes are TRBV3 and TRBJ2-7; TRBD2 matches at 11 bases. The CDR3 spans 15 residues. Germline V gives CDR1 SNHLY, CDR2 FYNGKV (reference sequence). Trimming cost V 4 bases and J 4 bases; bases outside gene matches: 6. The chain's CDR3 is CASSSSGTGGYEQYF. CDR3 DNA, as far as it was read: TGTGCCAGCAGCTCCTCCGGGACTGGGGGATATGAACAGTAC.

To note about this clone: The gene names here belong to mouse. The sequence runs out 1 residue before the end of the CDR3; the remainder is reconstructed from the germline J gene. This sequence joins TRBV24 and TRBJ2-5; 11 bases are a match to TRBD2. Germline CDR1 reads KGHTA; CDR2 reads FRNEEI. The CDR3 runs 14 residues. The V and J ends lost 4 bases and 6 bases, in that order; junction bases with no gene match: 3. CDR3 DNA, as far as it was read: TGTGCCAGCAGTCCGGACTGGGGGGACGACACCCAGTAC. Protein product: CASSPDWGDDTQY. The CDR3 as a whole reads CASSPDWGDDTQYF.

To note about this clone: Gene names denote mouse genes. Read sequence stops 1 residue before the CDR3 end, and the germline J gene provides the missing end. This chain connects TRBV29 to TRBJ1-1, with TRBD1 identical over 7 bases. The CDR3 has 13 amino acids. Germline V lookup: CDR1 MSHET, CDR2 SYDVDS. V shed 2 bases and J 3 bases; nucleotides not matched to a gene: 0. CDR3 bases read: TGTGCTAGCAGTTTACAGGGGGACACAGAAGTCTTC. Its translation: CASSLQGDTEVF. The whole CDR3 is CASSLQGDTEVFF. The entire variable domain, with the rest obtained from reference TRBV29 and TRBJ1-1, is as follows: DMKVTQMPRYLIKRMGENVLLECGQDMSHETMYWYRQDPGLGLQLIYISYDVDSNSEGDIPKGYRVSRKKREHFSLILDSAKTNQTSVYFCASSLQGDTEVFFGKGTRLTVV.

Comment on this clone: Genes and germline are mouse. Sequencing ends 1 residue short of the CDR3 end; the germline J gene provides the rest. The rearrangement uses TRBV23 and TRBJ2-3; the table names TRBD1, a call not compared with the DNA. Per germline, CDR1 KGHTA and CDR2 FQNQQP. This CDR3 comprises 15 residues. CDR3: CSSSQGTASAETLYF. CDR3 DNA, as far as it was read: TGCTCCAGCAGTCAAGGCACAGCTAGTGCAGAAACGCTGTAT.